This TCR beta chain stems from a study of blood T cell repertoires in COVID-19. Germline V gene lookup returns CDR1 MNHEY and CDR2 SMNVEV (reference sequence). The CDR3 runs 18 residues. V lost 5 bases to trimming and J lost 2 bases, with 22 bases between them. Clones were sequenced by immunoSEQ multiplex PCR, and TCRdb holds only the in-frame ones, with some missing. The sample holds fewer than 200,000 clones; about 85% are singletons and the top ten take 20% to 30%. The source of this sequence is a man aged 55 to 70 with acute or convalescent COVID-19. The specimen sequenced was peripheral blood. The V gene is TRBV27, the J gene TRBJ1-5; D not certain. The CDR3 nucleotides are TGTGCCAGCAGTGAGTCCGGCTCCAGCGGGAAGGGCAATCAGCCCCAGCATTTT. Its protein is CASSESGSSGKGNQPQHF.